This TCR beta chain was sequenced during a study of shared clonotypes between healthy human individuals. The V and J ends lost 1 base and 7 bases respectively, with 5 bases between them. The CDR3 extends over 12 amino acids. Germline V gene lookup returns CDR1 SGHRS and CDR2 YFSETQ. The assay was carried out at the deep level. The repertoire was sequenced with immunoSEQ multiplex PCR; TCRdb's copy has only in-frame clones and lacks some. The table has roughly 2,000,000 clones, about 94% seen once. Naive CD8 cells were CD45RO-negative, positively selected for CCR7, excluding terminally differentiated effector memory CD45RA+ cells. All donors qualified as healthy HIV-negative adults and had experienced no recent acute infections or vaccinations. On this clone itself: Its matching antigen is unknown.

Study results and limitations: The study sampled only blood, and tissue repertoires likely differ. Around 5.3% of naive CD4 clonotypes were shared across several donors.

The sample consisted of naive CD8+ T cells from PBMCs. The receptor comes from a man between 18 and 29 years old in good health. Some clones in this sample may be carry-over from other donors' samples. The rearrangement uses TRBV5-1 and TRBJ2-2; D is unresolved. CDR3 in amino acids: CASSLKNGELFF. CDR3 in DNA: TGCGCCAGCAGCTTGAAGAACGGGGAGCTGTTTTTT.